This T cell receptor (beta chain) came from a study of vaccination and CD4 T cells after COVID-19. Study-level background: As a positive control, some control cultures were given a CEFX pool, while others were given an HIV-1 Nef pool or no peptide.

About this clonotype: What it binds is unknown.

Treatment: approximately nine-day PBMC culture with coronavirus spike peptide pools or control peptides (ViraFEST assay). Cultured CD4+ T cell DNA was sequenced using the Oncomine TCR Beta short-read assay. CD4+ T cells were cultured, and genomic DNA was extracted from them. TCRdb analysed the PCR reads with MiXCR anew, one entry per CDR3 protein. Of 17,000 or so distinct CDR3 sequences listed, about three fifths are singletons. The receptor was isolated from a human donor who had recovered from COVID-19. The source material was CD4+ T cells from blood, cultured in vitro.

The CDR3 loop reads CASSLTGMNTEAFF. In nucleotides, the CDR3 is TGTGCCAGCAGCTTAACTGGGATGAACACTGAAGCTTTCTTT. This chain uses TRBV7-9 with TRBJ1-1; D is undetermined. CDR1 is SEHNR and CDR2 is FQNEAQ in the germline V gene (reference sequence). There are 14 residues in the CDR3. V was shortened by 2 bases and J by 0 bases, with 7 bases between the two germline ends.